This TCR beta chain comes out of a study of cytomegalovirus exposure and HLA in healthy donors. About the study: The same platform used for the approximately 670 first-cohort repertoires was also used for the approximately 120 validation repertoires, as a later analysis reported.

From germline, CDR1 is SGHDT and CDR2 YYEEEE. The CDR3 loop spans 15 amino acids. The ends lost 3 bases at V and 4 bases at J; junction bases unmatched: 7. Overall study results and limits: The authors enumerated around 150 TCR beta chains as linked to cytomegalovirus. Subsequent analysis showed first-cohort TCR clusters tending to co-occur in 95 to 150 validation repertoires.

As to this clone: Its target is not known.

The protocol was immunoSEQ multiplex PCR, while the TCRdb copy is restricted to in-frame clones and leaves out a portion. Among around 150,000 clones listed, roughly 91% were seen once. Separate from the 666-subject first cohort, the approximately 120-subject validation cohort was the one that the donors belonged to. The sequenced sample consisted of PBMCs. This sequence originates from a woman younger than 30 in good health and CMV-seropositive. This chain uses TRBV5-6 with TRBJ1-2; 9 bases agree with TRBD1. In nucleotides, the CDR3 is TGTGCCAGCAGCTCTGACAGGGGGACGGTCTATGGCTACACCTTC. The encoded protein is CASSSDRGTVYGYTF.